The 31 T cell receptor beta chains listed next were all sequenced from one sample in a study of CD8+ T cells in alopecia areata. Sample treatment: oral pan-JAK inhibitor, 5-10 mg twice daily. In each case, RNA was isolated and then reverse transcribed into cDNA as the sequencing template. Sequencing used immunoSEQ multiplex PCR; TCRdb keeps in-frame clones, though not all of them. The data show more than 200,000 clones, with roughly 40% seen just once and approximately 2.4% held by the top ten. The source was CD4+ T cells sorted from blood, collected at approximately week 36, from a patient treated with tofacitinib. These TCRs come from a human donor with alopecia areata.

This chain links TRBV19 with TRBJ2-5; possibly TRBD1 for D (5 bases). Germline CDR1 reads LNHDA; CDR2 reads SQIVND (reference sequence). The V gene lost 5 bases and the J gene lost 2 bases, with 9 bases spanning the gap. The CDR3 runs 13 residues. CDR3 in amino acids: CASSDSRQETQYF. The CDR3, as DNA: TGTGCCAGTAGTGACAGTAGGCAAGAGACCCAGTACTTC.

This clone was picked up a small number of times. The chain carries TRBV28 and TRBJ1-2, with D hard to call. CDR3 size: 14 residues. The V end lost 8 bases, the J end lost 4 bases, and 17 bases lay between the germline ends. Per the germline V gene, CDR1 is MDHEN and CDR2 is SYDVKM. CDR3 nucleotide sequence: TGTGCCAGCGGCCCTCATCAGTCGGTCTATGGCTACACCTTC. Amino acid sequence: CASGPHQSVYGYTF.

The chain carries TRBV5-1 and TRBJ1-5, with no clear D. V was shortened by 0 bases and J by 3 bases, with 10 bases between the two germline ends. CDR1 and CDR2 from the germline V gene are SGHRS and YFSETQ. This CDR3 has 15 amino acids. The CDR3 reads CASSLVGSPNQPQHF. The CDR3 coding sequence is TGCGCCAGCAGCTTGGTAGGCAGTCCCAATCAGCCCCAGCATTTT.

The DNA of the CDR3 is TGCGCCAGCAGCCAAGAACCTTCCCCACTGGGGTTCTTC. It encodes CASSQEPSPLGFF. This rearrangement joins TRBV4-1 to TRBJ2-1, with D uncertain. Germline loops: CDR1 MGHRA, CDR2 YSYEKL. V lost 0 bases, J lost 15 bases, and 15 bases lay in between. The CDR3 runs 13 residues.

The gene calls are TRBV9 and TRBJ2-7; 7 bases agree with TRBD2. This CDR3 region has 13 residues. Per the germline V gene, CDR1 is SGDLS and CDR2 is YYNGEE. V dropped 3 bases and J dropped 6; count of bases not matched to a gene: 6. The CDR3 here is CASSAGAGLEQYF. DNA for the CDR3: TGTGCCAGCAGCGCAGGAGCGGGACTCGAGCAGTACTTC.

The sample holds one count of this clone. This sequence joins TRBV25-1 and TRBJ2-5; a possible D gene is TRBD1 (5 bases). V lost 5 bases to trimming and J lost 5 bases, with 15 bases between them. This CDR3 has 14 residues. Per the germline V gene, CDR1 is MGHDK and CDR2 is SYGVNS. In DNA, the CDR3 is TGTGCCAGCAGTCTGGGGCGCGTGGCGGAGACCCAGTACTTC. The encoded protein is CASSLGRVAETQYF.

The chain carries TRBV5-4 and TRBJ2-1, with 7 bases matching TRBD1. V lost 6 bases, J lost 3 bases, and 6 bases stayed unmatched. Germline V CDR1 and CDR2: SGHNT, YYREEE (reference sequence). The CDR3 runs to 14 residues. CDR3 nucleotide sequence: TGTGCCAGCAACCGACAGGGCAACTACAATGAGCAGTTCTTC. It specifies CASNRQGNYNEQFF.

V gene TRBV7-7 combines with J gene TRBJ2-2; TRBD2 agrees at 12 bases. The junction had 5 bases not matched to a gene; V was cut back by 5 bases and J by 4 bases. Germline loops: CDR1 SSHAT, CDR2 FNYEAQ (reference sequence). This CDR3 is built from 16 residues. The CDR3 region is CASSPGLAGSTGELFF. The DNA of the CDR3 is TGTGCCAGCAGCCCTGGACTAGCGGGGAGCACCGGGGAGCTGTTTTTT.

The genes are TRBV7-2 and TRBJ1-4; the D is unclear. V lost 4 bases to trimming and J lost 7 bases, with 7 bases between them. The CDR3 contains 12 residues. Germline CDR1 is SGHTA and CDR2 is FQGNSA. CDR3 loop: CASSWGGEKLFF. CDR3 bases: TGTGCCAGCAGCTGGGGTGGTGAAAAACTGTTTTTT.

The rearrangement links TRBV4-2 to TRBJ2-7; 14 nucleotides align to TRBD2. Germline V gene sequence: CDR1 LGHNA, CDR2 YNFKEQ. V lost 0 bases, J lost 4 bases, and 2 bases stayed unmatched. The CDR3 loop spans 16 amino acids. The CDR3 here is CASSQDGTSGSYEQYF. Written as DNA, the CDR3 is TGTGCCAGCAGCCAAGACGGGACTAGCGGGAGTTACGAGCAGTACTTC.

This rearrangement joins TRBV9 to TRBJ2-7; 8 bases fit TRBD2. CDR1 is SGDLS, CDR2 YYNGEE, per germline. Trimming took 0 bases from V and 5 from J; bases not matched to a gene: 7. The CDR3 spans 15 residues. The CDR3 DNA reads TGTGCCAGCAGCGTAGGGCTAGCGGGTTCCAACGAGCAGTACTTC. It yields the protein CASSVGLAGSNEQYF.

This clone was counted once. The V and J genes are TRBV7-2 and TRBJ2-3; 7 bases are a match to TRBD1. The CDR3 length is 15 residues. CDR1 SGHTA and CDR2 FQGNSA come from the germline V gene. V lost 5 bases to trimming and J lost 6 bases; unmatched junction nucleotides: 11. CDR3 sequence (DNA): TGTGCCAGCAGCCACCGAACCCGCAGGGGGGATACGCAGTATTTT. It translates to CASSHRTRRGDTQYF. The complete variable domain, with remaining parts taken from reference TRBV7-2 and TRBJ2-3, reads GAGVSQSPSNKVTEKGKDVELRCDPISGHTALYWYRQSLGQGLEFLIYFQGNSAPDKSGLPSDRFSAERTGGSVSTLTIQRTQQEDSAVYLCASSHRTRRGDTQYFGPGTRLTVL.

The V gene is TRBV5-1, the J gene TRBJ2-5, with D possibly TRBD2 on 6 matching bases. The V end was cut by 3 bases, the J end by 5 bases, with 14 bases between. The CDR3 has 14 amino acids. From germline, CDR1 is SGHRS and CDR2 YFSETQ. The CDR3 bases are TGCGCCAGCAGCTCCCTGGGGGGAAGGGAGACCCAGTACTTC. Residues: CASSSLGGRETQYF.

The chain carries TRBV4-1 and TRBJ2-7; 10 bases are a match to TRBD1. The CDR3 spans 14 residues. V lost 7 bases to trimming and J lost 3 bases; unmatched junction nucleotides: 6. Germline CDR1 reads MGHRA; CDR2 reads YSYEKL. In nucleotides, the CDR3 is TGCGCCAGCACACCGGGACAGGGGAACTACGAGCAGTACTTC. Residues: CASTPGQGNYEQYF.

The chain has TRBV19 and TRBJ2-2, with D hard to call. Trimming pared 1 base from V and 1 base from J, leaving 4 bases between. The CDR3 extends over 14 amino acids. Germline V lookup: CDR1 LNHDA, CDR2 SQIVND (reference sequence). CDR3 sequence (DNA): TGTGCCAGTAGTATAGGACAGAACACCGGGGAGCTGTTTTTT. Translated: CASSIGQNTGELFF.

In its sample, this clone was seen a few times. V is TRBV6-5 and J is TRBJ2-5; D uncertain. The CDR3 runs to 13 residues. V was trimmed by 4 bases and J by 4 bases, leaving 10 bases between them. Germline V lookup: CDR1 MNHEY, CDR2 SVGAGI. As DNA, the CDR3 is TGTGCCAGCAGTTCTTCAGCGCGAGAGACCCAGTACTTC. Amino acid sequence: CASSSSARETQYF.

V gene TRBV9 combines with J gene TRBJ2-1; weak D call: TRBD2 (6 bases). Germline-derived CDR1 and CDR2 are SGDLS and YYNGEE. The length of the CDR3 is 12 residues. Trimming removed 0 bases at V and 10 bases at J, with 8 bases between. The CDR3 sequence: CASSVGTTEQFF. As DNA, the CDR3 is TGTGCCAGCAGCGTAGGGACTACCGAGCAGTTCTTC. Full variable domain (remainder filled in from reference TRBV9 and TRBJ2-1): DSGVTQTPKHLITATGQRVTLRCSPRSGDLSVYWYQQSLDQGLQFLIQYYNGEERAKGNILERFSAQQFPDLHSELNLSSLELGDSALYFCASSVGTTEQFFGPGTRLTVL.

V and J are TRBV15 and TRBJ2-6; 8 nucleotides agree with TRBD1. CDR1 is LNHNV, CDR2 YYDKDF, per germline (reference sequence). The CDR3 sequence is 18 residues long. The V gene end was trimmed by 8 bases and the J gene end by 0 bases; junction bases not matched to a gene: 12. The chain's CDR3 is CATWVGTGGPSGANVLTF. The CDR3 nucleotides read TGTGCCACCTGGGTGGGTACAGGGGGACCCTCTGGGGCCAACGTCCTGACTTTC.

V and J are TRBV27 and TRBJ1-4, with D possibly matching TRBD1 (6 bases). The length of the CDR3 is 15 residues. The germline V and J ends were trimmed by 7 bases and 0 bases, with 12 bases remaining between them. The germline gives CDR1 MNHEY, CDR2 SMNVEV (reference sequence). The chain's CDR3 is CASNKQGPTNEKLFF. The CDR3, as DNA: TGTGCCAGCAATAAACAGGGTCCAACTAATGAAAAACTGTTTTTT.

This clone was detected only a few times. The V gene is TRBV25-1, the J gene TRBJ2-3, with 8 bases aligning to TRBD1. This CDR3 has 15 residues. CDR1 and CDR2 from the germline V gene are MGHDK and SYGVNS. J lost 0 bases, V lost 6 bases, and 5 bases had no gene match. The CDR3 DNA follows: TGTGCCAGCAGGGAGGACAGGGCTAGCACAGATACGCAGTATTTT. The encoded protein is CASREDRASTDTQYF.

V usage is TRBV10-3 and J usage is TRBJ1-5; TRBD1 aligns across 7 bases. This CDR3 is 15 amino acids long. V was pared by 3 bases and J by 3 bases, with 5 bases of the junction left unmatched. Germline CDR1 ENHRY, CDR2 SYGVKD. The CDR3 region has the DNA TGTGCCATCAGTGACAGGGGGAAAAACAATCAGCCCCAGCATTTT. It codes for CAISDRGKNNQPQHF.

This clone was counted only a few times. The chain uses TRBV30 and TRBJ2-2, with D perhaps TRBD2 (5 bases). Per the germline V gene, CDR1 is GTSNPN and CDR2 is SVGIG (reference sequence). Trimming removed 7 bases from V and 0 bases from J, with 6 bases in between. The CDR3 sequence is 12 residues long. CDR3: CASGTNTGELFF. In DNA, the CDR3 is TGTGCCTCCGGGACGAACACCGGGGAGCTGTTTTTT.

This rearrangement joins TRBV6-6 to TRBJ2-5, with D perhaps TRBD1 (6 bases). Between the trimmed V and J ends, which lost 4 bases and 0 bases, there was a span of 15 bases. Germline-derived CDR1 and CDR2 are MNHNY and SVGAGI (reference sequence). This CDR3 contains 16 residues. Here the CDR3 DNA reads TGTGCCAGCAGTTCGACGGGACAACGGTACCAAGAGACCCAGTACTTC. Translation gives CASSSTGQRYQETQYF.

The chain links TRBV30 to TRBJ2-1, with TRBD2 as a possible D gene (5 bases). CDR3 size: 12 residues. The germline V gene has CDR1 GTSNPN and CDR2 SVGIG (reference sequence). V was pared by 0 bases and J by 7 bases, with 7 bases between. This chain's CDR3 is CAWSVDWNEQFF. CDR3 nucleotide sequence: TGTGCCTGGAGTGTGGACTGGAATGAGCAGTTCTTC.

This clone was counted between two and nine times. The chain joins TRBV7-9 to TRBJ2-5; no reliable D call. The ends were cut back, 2 bases at V and 4 bases at J, with 14 bases in the middle. The CDR3 is 15 amino acids. Germline CDR1 reads SEHNR; CDR2 reads FQNEAQ (reference sequence). This chain's CDR3 is CASSLSQVVSETQYF. The DNA of the CDR3 is TGTGCCAGCAGCTTATCCCAGGTAGTCTCAGAGACCCAGTACTTC.

The V call is TRBV27, the J call TRBJ1-2; D is perhaps TRBD1 (5 bases). V was pared by 4 bases and J by 7 bases, with 13 bases between. This CDR3 contains 13 residues. Germline V gives CDR1 MNHEY, CDR2 SMNVEV (reference sequence). This CDR3 reads CASSYRGAGGYTF. CDR3 coding DNA: TGTGCCAGCAGTTATCGGGGCGCAGGTGGCTACACCTTC.

V is TRBV4-2 and J is TRBJ1-5; no definite D call. The CDR3 length is 14 residues. From germline, CDR1 is LGHNA and CDR2 YNFKEQ. Trimming removed 4 bases at V and 4 bases at J, with 11 bases between. CDR3 residues: CASSPSTPNQPQHF. The CDR3 DNA reads TGTGCCAGCAGCCCCTCAACCCCAAATCAGCCCCAGCATTTT.

The chain has TRBV11-2 and TRBJ2-7, with no clear D. Germline loops: CDR1 SGHAT, CDR2 FQNNGV. The CDR3 length is 15 residues. The V end lost 5 bases, the J end lost 1 base, and 15 bases lay between the germline ends. CDR3 region: CASSLRWGESYEQYF. CDR3 in DNA: TGTGCCAGCAGCCTTCGCTGGGGTGAGTCCTACGAGCAGTACTTC.

In its sample, this clone was seen once. The chain couples TRBV6-5 to TRBJ2-4, with D possibly TRBD2 on 5 matching bases. Trimming pared 3 bases from V and 9 bases from J, leaving 12 bases between. The CDR3 loop spans 13 amino acids. From germline, CDR1 is MNHEY and CDR2 SVGAGI. The CDR3 protein is CASSYLGSSIQYF. As DNA, the CDR3 is TGTGCCAGCAGTTATTTGGGGAGTAGCATTCAGTACTTC.

The chain uses TRBV7-2 and TRBJ2-7; maybe TRBD2 (6 bases). V lost 5 bases and J lost 1, with 12 bases in between. The CDR3 runs to 14 residues. Germline CDR1 and CDR2: SGHTA and FQGNSA. This CDR3 is CASSLGEASYEQYF. DNA of the CDR3: TGTGCCAGCAGCCTCGGGGAGGCTTCCTACGAGCAGTACTTC.

V usage is TRBV28 and J usage is TRBJ2-2; 8 bases align to TRBD1. V shed 6 bases and J 7 bases; nucleotides not matched to a gene: 7. Germline V gene sequence: CDR1 MDHEN, CDR2 SYDVKM. The CDR3 is 14 amino acids. CDR3 sequence: CASRTGASGGELFF. CDR3 coding DNA: TGTGCCAGCAGGACAGGGGCAAGCGGCGGGGAGCTGTTTTTT. The full variable domain, rest sourced from reference TRBV28 and TRBJ2-2, is DVKVTQSSRYLVKRTGEKVFLECVQDMDHENMFWYRQDPGLGLRLIYFSYDVKMKEKGDIPEGYSVSREKKERFSLILESASTNQTSMYLCASRTGASGGELFFGEGSRLTVL.